This TCR beta chain appears in the sequencing data of a study of cytomegalovirus exposure and HLA in healthy donors. Researchers ran the PCR with 60 Vbeta and 13 Jbeta primers. Repertoires were generated with immunoSEQ multiplex PCR, while TCRdb's copy carries only in-frame clones and drops some. This table has about 170,000 clones, approximately 84% appearing once. The germline V gene has CDR1 SGHVS and CDR2 FNYEAQ. The V gene lost 2 bases and the J gene lost 7 bases, with 11 bases spanning the gap. This CDR3 has 13 amino acids. Regarding this clone: The antigen is not known.

General study findings and limits: One cluster of highly shared sequence variants probably arose as a sequencing artifact. Exclusion as indistinguishable affected some V segments, including TRBV6-2 and TRBV6-3.

This sequence originates from a girl aged 10-17 years in good health and CMV-seropositive. The rearrangement joins TRBV7-6 to TRBJ1-2; D call uncertain. The sequenced sample was PBMCs. Here the CDR3 reads CASSLSARSGYTF. The CDR3 region has the DNA TGTGCCAGCAGCTTAAGTGCCAGGTCTGGCTACACCTTC. Combining the CDR3 with reference TRBV7-6 and TRBJ1-2 gives the whole variable domain GAGVSQSPRYKVTKRGQDVALRCDPISGHVSLYWYRQALGQGPEFLTYFNYEAQQDKSGLPNDRFSAERPEGSISTLTIQRTEQRDSAMYRCASSLSARSGYTFGSGTRLTVV.